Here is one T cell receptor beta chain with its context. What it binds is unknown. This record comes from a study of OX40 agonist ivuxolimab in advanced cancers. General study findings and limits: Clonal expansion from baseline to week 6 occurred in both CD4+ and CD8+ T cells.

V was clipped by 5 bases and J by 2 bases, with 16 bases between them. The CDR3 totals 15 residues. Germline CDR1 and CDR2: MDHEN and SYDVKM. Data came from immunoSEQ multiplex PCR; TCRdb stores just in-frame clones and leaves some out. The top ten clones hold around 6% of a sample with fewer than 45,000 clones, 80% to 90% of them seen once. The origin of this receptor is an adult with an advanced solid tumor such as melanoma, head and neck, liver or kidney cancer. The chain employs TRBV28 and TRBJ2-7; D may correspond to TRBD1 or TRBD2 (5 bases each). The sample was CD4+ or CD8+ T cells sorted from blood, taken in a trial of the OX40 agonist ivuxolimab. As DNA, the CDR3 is TGTGCCAGCAGTACCGGGGCCGCCCAGGCCTACGAGCAGTACTTC. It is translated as CASSTGAAQAYEQYF.